This T cell receptor beta chain is from a study of spatial heterogeneity in lung cancer. On the study more broadly: The approximately 67 donors had untreated early-stage non-small cell lung cancer. In the raw reads, each unique TCR and UMI combination was present more than ten times on average.

Stated time point: blood at routine non-recurrence follow-up after resection. No cells were sorted before sequencing. The whole RNA sequenced was extracted from tumor, nontumor lung or frozen PBMC. Every individual TCR cDNA molecule carried its own unique molecular identifier, which allowed correction of PCR and sequencing errors. TCRdb independently ran MiXCR on the 5' RACE reads; one entry per CDR3 protein. The data contain about 120,000 distinct CDR3 sequences, 9% to 15% of them singletons. The CDR3 has 18 amino acids. The germline V gene has CDR1 MNHEY and CDR2 SVGAGI. Losses at the gene ends were 4 bases for V and 2 bases for J; bases not matched to a gene: 8.

The receptor was isolated from a male donor with early-stage non-small cell lung cancer. The sequencing used PBMCs, collected at follow-up. The gene calls are TRBV6-5 and TRBJ2-6, with 10 bases identical to TRBD1. This CDR3 reads CASSSSTGGEAGANVLTF. DNA of the CDR3: TGTGCCAGCAGTTCATCGACAGGGGGCGAAGCTGGGGCCAACGTCCTGACTTTC.